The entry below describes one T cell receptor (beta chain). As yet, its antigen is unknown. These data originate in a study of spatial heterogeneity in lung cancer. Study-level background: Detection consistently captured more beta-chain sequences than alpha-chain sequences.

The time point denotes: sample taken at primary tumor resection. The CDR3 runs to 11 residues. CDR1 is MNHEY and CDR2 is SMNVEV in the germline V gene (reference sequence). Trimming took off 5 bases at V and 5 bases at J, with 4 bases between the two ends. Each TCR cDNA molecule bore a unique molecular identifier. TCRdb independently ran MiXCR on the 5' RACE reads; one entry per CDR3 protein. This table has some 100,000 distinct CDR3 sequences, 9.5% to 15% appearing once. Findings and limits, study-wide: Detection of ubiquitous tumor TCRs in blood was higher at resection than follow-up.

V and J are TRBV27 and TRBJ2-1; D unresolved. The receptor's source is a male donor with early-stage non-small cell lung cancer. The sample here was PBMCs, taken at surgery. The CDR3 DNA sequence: TGTGCCAGCAGTACCCACAATGAGCAGTTCTTC. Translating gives CASSTHNEQFF.